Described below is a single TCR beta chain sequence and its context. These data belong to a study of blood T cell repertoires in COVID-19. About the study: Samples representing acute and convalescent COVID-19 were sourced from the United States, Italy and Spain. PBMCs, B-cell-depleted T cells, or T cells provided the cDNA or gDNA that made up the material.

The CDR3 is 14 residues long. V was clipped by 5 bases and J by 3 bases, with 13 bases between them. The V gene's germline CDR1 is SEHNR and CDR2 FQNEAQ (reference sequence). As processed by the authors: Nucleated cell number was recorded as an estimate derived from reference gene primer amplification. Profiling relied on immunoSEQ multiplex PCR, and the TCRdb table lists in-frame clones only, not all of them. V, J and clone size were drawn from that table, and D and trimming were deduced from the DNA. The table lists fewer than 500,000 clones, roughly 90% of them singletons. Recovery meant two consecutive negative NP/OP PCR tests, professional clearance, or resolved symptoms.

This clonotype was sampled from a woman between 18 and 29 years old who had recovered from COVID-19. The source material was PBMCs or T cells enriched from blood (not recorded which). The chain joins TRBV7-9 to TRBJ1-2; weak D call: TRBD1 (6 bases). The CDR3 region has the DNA TGTGCCAGCAGCCAGTTGACAGGCTACTATGGCTACACCTTC. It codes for CASSQLTGYYGYTF.